The 13 T cell receptor beta chains below all came from one sample that was sequenced in a study of blood T cell repertoires in COVID-19. Here immunoSEQ multiplex PCR was the method, and the copy in TCRdb shows in-frame clones only, minus some. The sample shows about 270,000 clones, 86% of them seen only once. The sequenced sample was peripheral blood. Receptor source: a man in his forties with active or convalescent COVID-19.

The chain uses TRBV5-1 and TRBJ1-2; D is possibly TRBD1 (5 bases). The CDR3 totals 14 residues. Germline CDR1 and CDR2: SGHRS and YFSETQ. V was shortened by 1 base and J by 9 bases, with 16 bases between the two germline ends. The CDR3 nucleotides are TGCGCCAGCAGCTTGACAGGTGGGGAGGTTAGCTACACCTTC. It is translated as CASSLTGGEVSYTF.

The rearrangement joins TRBV7-9 to TRBJ1-3; the D gene is possibly TRBD1 (5 bases). Per the germline V gene, CDR1 is SEHNR and CDR2 is FQNEAQ (reference sequence). The V end lost 1 base, the J end lost 0 bases, and 7 bases lay between the germline ends. The CDR3 loop spans 15 amino acids. The CDR3: CASSLGTSSGNTIYF. The CDR3 bases are TGTGCCAGCAGCTTAGGGACAAGCTCTGGAAACACCATATATTTT.

The J gene is TRBJ1-2, the V gene TRBV4-1; TRBD1 aligns across 9 bases. The junction had 2 bases not matched to a gene; V was cut back by 1 base and J by 2 bases. Germline CDR1 MGHRA, CDR2 YSYEKL. The CDR3 totals 15 residues. CDR3 loop: CASSQVGTGNYGYTF. As DNA, the CDR3 is TGCGCCAGCAGCCAAGTAGGGACAGGGAACTATGGCTACACCTTC.

The gene calls are TRBV24-1 and TRBJ1-5; D may be TRBD1 (6 bases). The germline CDR1 and CDR2 sequences are KGHDR and SFDVKD. V was trimmed by 5 bases and J by 6 bases, leaving 13 bases between them. The CDR3 has 14 amino acids. The CDR3 sequence: CATSGQALGQPQHF. For the CDR3, the DNA is TGTGCCACCAGTGGACAGGCGCTGGGTCAGCCCCAGCATTTT.

This rearrangement joins TRBV27 to TRBJ2-2; the D gene is possibly TRBD2 (6 bases). The CDR3 has 14 residues. CDR1 MNHEY and CDR2 SMNVEV come from the germline V gene (reference sequence). V was trimmed by 8 bases and J by 5 bases, leaving 15 bases between them. The DNA for the CDR3 is TGTGCCAGCCACCTAGGTGGGGGGACCGGGGAGCTGTTTTTT. It encodes CASHLGGGTGELFF.

The gene calls are TRBV5-6 and TRBJ1-5; D remains unclear. Germline lookup yields CDR1 SGHDT and CDR2 YYEEEE. V was trimmed by 3 bases and J by 1 base, leaving 14 bases between them. This CDR3 contains 16 residues. CDR3 sequence: CASSWGGRISNQPQHF. As DNA, the CDR3 is TGTGCCAGCAGCTGGGGAGGCCGGATCAGCAATCAGCCCCAGCATTTT.

This clone was counted a few times. This chain uses TRBV12-3 or TRBV12-4 with TRBJ1-5, with D possibly TRBD1 on 6 matching bases. Trimming pared 3 bases from V and 6 bases from J, leaving 9 bases between. The CDR3 has 13 amino acids. The CDR3 DNA is TGTGCCAGCAGTTTCTCCAGGGGTCAGCCCCAGCATTTT. It is translated as CASSFSRGQPQHF.

This clone was detected only a few times. This CDR3 reads CASSRQTSGGYNEQFF. Here the CDR3 DNA reads TGTGCCAGCAGTCGTCAAACTAGCGGGGGCTACAATGAGCAGTTCTTC. J is TRBJ2-1 and V is TRBV5-4; 11 nucleotides match TRBD2. This CDR3 comprises 16 residues. Germline CDR1 is SGHNT and CDR2 is YYREEE (reference sequence). J was trimmed by 3 bases and V by 5 bases; bases with no gene match: 7.

The V gene is TRBV11-3, the J gene TRBJ2-7; 11 bases match TRBD2. This CDR3 comprises 16 residues. After removal of 4 bases from V and 0 bases from J, the junction contained 5 bases not matched to a gene. Germline-derived CDR1 and CDR2 are SGHNT and YENEEA. In DNA form, the CDR3 reads TGTGCCAGCAGCTCTAGACTAGCGGGGCGCTCCTACGAGCAGTACTTC. It is translated as CASSSRLAGRSYEQYF. The complete variable domain, with remaining parts taken from reference TRBV11-3 and TRBJ2-7, reads EAGVVQSPRYKIIEKKQPVAFWCNPISGHNTLYWYLQNLGQGPELLIRYENEEAVDDSQLPKDRFSAERLKGVDSTLKIQPAELGDSAVYLCASSSRLAGRSYEQYFGPGTRLTVT.

The CDR3: CASGLGLAGGQETQYF. As DNA, the CDR3 is TGTGCTAGTGGTTTGGGACTAGCGGGGGGTCAAGAGACCCAGTACTTC. The V gene is TRBV12-5, the J gene TRBJ2-5, with TRBD2 identical over 13 bases. The CDR3 length is 16 residues. V shed 1 base and J 2 bases; nucleotides not matched to a gene: 1. The germline V gene encodes CDR1 LGHNT and CDR2 FRNRAP.

V and J are TRBV14 and TRBJ1-4; D is undetermined. The CDR3 contains 14 residues. The V end was cut by 4 bases, the J end by 8 bases, with 14 bases between. Germline loops: CDR1 SGHDN, CDR2 FVKESK. The CDR3 DNA reads TGTGCCAGCAGCCCATCTTTCTTGGGCGAAAAACTGTTTTTT. Translation gives CASSPSFLGEKLFF. Full variable domain (outside the CDR3, taken from reference TRBV14 and TRBJ1-4): EAGVTQFPSHSVIEKGQTVTLRCDPISGHDNLYWYRRVMGKEIKFLLHFVKESKQDESGMPNNRFLAERTGGTYSTLKVQPAELEDSGVYFCASSPSFLGEKLFFGSGTQLSVL.

This sequence joins TRBV11-2 and TRBJ1-2; TRBD1 agrees at 7 bases. The germline gives CDR1 SGHAT, CDR2 FQNNGV. The CDR3 has 15 residues. V gave up 4 bases and J gave up 8 bases; unmatched junction bases: 13. The CDR3 coding sequence is TGTGCCAGCAGCTACTACCGGGACAGCTCGGAGGGCTACACCTTC. Translated: CASSYYRDSSEGYTF. Using reference TRBV11-2 and TRBJ1-2 for the parts outside the CDR3, the full variable domain is EAGVAQSPRYKIIEKRQSVAFWCNPISGHATLYWYQQILGQGPKLLIQFQNNGVVDDSQLPKDRFSAERLKGVDSTLKIQPAKLEDSAVYLCASSYYRDSSEGYTFGSGTRLTVV.

V and J are TRBV10-2 and TRBJ1-2; D perhaps matches TRBD1 (6 bases). The V and J ends lost 6 bases and 4 bases respectively, with 15 bases between them. Per germline, CDR1 WSHSY and CDR2 SAAADI. CDR3 length equals 14 residues. CDR3 sequence (DNA): TGCGCCAGCAGAGCTGGACAGACCAGCTATGGCTACACCTTC. Amino acids: CASRAGQTSYGYTF.